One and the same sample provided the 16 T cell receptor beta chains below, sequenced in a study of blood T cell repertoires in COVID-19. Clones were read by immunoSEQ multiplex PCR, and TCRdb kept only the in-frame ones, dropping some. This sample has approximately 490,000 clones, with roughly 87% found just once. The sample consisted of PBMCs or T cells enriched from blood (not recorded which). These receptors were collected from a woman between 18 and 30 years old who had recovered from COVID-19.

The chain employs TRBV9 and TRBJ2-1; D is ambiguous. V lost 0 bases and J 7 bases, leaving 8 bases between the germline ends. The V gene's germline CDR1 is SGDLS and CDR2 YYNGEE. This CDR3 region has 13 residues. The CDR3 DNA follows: TGTGCCAGCAGCGTAGGTCTTATGAATGAGCAGTTCTTC. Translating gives CASSVGLMNEQFF.

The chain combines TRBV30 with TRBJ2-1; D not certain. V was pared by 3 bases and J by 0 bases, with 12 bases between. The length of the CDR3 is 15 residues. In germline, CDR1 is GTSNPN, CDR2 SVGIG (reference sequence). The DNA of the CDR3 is TGTGCCTGGAGCCGACAAGAGAGCTCCTACAATGAGCAGTTCTTC. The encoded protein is CAWSRQESSYNEQFF.

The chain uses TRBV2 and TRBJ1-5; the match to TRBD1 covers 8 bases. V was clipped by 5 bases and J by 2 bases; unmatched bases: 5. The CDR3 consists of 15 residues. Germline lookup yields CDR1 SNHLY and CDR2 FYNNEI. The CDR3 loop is CASSPLTGGNQPQHF. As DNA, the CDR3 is TGTGCCAGCAGTCCCCTGACAGGGGGCAATCAGCCCCAGCATTTT. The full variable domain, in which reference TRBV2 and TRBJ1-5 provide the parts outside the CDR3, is EPEVTQTPSHQVTQMGQEVILRCVPISNHLYFYWYRQILGQKVEFLVSFYNNEISEKSEIFDDQFSVERPDGSNFTLKIRSTKLEDSAMYFCASSPLTGGNQPQHFGDGTRLSIL.

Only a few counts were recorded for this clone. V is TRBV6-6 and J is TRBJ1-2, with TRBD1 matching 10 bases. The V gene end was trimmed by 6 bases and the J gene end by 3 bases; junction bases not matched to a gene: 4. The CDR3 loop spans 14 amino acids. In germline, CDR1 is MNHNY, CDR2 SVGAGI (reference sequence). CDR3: CASRRQGADYGYTF. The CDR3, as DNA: TGTGCCAGCAGGAGACAGGGGGCTGACTATGGCTACACCTTC.

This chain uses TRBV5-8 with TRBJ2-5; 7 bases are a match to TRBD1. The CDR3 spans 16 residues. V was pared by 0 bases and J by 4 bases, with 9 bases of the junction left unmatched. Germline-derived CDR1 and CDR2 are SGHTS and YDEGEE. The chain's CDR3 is CASSLVQGIRTETQYF. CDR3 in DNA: TGTGCCAGCAGCTTGGTACAGGGGATCAGAACAGAGACCCAGTACTTC.

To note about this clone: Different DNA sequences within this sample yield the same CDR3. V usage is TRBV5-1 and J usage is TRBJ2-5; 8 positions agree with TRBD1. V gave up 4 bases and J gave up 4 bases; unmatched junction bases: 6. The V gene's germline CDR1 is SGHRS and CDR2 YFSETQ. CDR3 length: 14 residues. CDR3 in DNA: TGCGCCAGCAGCCTCGGACAGGGCGGAGAGACCCAGTACTTC. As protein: CASSLGQGGETQYF.

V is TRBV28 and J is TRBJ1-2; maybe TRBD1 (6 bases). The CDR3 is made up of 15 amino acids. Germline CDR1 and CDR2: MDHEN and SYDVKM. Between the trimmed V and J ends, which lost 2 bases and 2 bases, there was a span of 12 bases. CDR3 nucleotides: TGTGCCAGCAGTTTAGGGGCTGACAGGAACTATGGCTACACCTTC. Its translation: CASSLGADRNYGYTF.

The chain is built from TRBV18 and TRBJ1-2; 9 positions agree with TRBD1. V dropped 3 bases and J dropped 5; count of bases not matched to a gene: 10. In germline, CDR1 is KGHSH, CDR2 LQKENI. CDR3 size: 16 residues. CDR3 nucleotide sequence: TGTGCCAGCTCACCCCTAACAGGGGGCGAAGGATATGGCTACACCTTC. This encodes CASSPLTGGEGYGYTF.

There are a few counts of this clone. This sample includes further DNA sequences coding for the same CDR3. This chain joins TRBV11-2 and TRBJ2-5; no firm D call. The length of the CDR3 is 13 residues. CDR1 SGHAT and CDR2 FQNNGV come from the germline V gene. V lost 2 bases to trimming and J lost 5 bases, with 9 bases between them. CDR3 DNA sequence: TGTGCCAGCAGCTTATGGTCCGGGGAGACCCAGTACTTC. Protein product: CASSLWSGETQYF.

CDR3: CASNSAGGNNQPQHF. For the CDR3, the DNA is TGTGCCAGCAATTCAGCGGGGGGAAACAATCAGCCCCAGCATTTT. This chain connects TRBV6-5 to TRBJ1-5; maybe TRBD1 (5 bases). This CDR3 spans 15 amino acids. The V gene's germline CDR1 is MNHEY and CDR2 SVGAGI. Trimming stripped 7 bases from V and 3 bases from J, with 16 bases between.

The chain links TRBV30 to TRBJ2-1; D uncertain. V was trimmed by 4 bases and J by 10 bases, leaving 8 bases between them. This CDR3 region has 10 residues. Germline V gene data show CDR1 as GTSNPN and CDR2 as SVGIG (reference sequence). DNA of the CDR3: TGTGCCTGGAAGGCGGCAGAGCAGTTCTTC. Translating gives CAWKAAEQFF. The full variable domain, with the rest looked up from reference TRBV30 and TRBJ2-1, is SQTIHQWPATLVQPVGSPLSLECTVEGTSNPNLYWYRQAAGRGLQLLFYSVGIGQISSEVPQNLSASRPQDRQFILSSKKLLLSDSGFYLCAWKAAEQFFGPGTRLTVL.

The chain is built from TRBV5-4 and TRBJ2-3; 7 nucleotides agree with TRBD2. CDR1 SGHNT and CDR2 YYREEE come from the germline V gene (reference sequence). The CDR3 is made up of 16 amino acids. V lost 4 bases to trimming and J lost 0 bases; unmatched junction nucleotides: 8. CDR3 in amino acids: CASSPQRTRSTDTQYF. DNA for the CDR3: TGTGCCAGCAGCCCTCAGCGGACTAGAAGCACAGATACGCAGTATTTT.

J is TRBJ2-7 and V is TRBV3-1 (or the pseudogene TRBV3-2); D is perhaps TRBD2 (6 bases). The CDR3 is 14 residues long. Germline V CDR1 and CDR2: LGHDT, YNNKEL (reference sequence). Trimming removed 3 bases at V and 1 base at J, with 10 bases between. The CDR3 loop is CASSHRGLSYEQYF. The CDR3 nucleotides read TGTGCCAGCAGCCATAGGGGACTTTCCTACGAGCAGTACTTC.

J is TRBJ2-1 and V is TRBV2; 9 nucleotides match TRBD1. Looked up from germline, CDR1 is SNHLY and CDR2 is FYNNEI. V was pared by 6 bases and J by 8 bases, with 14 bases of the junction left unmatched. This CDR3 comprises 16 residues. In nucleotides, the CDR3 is TGTGCCAGCAGGGTGGGGTGGGGACAGGGATTCGATGAGCAGTTCTTC. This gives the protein CASRVGWGQGFDEQFF.

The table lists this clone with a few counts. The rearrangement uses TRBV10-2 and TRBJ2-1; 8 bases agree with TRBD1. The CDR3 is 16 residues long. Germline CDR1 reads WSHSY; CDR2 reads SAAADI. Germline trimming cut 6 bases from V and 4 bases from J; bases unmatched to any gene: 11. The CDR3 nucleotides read TGCGCCAGCAGCGACCCAACAGGGGGAGGATACAATGAGCAGTTCTTC. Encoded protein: CASSDPTGGGYNEQFF.

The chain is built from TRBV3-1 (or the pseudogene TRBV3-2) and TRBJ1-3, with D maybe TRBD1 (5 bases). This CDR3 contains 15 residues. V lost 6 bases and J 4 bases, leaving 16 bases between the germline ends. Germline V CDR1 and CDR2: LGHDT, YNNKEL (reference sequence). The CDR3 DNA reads TGTGCCAGCAGGGTTGAGGGCGGGGGAGGAAACACCATATATTTT. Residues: CASRVEGGGGNTIYF.